What follows are 8 T cell receptor beta chains derived from one specimen sequenced in a study of HIV-infected patients and healthy controls. TCRdb redid the calling of the 5' RACE reads with MiXCR, one entry per CDR3 protein. The sample records about 70,000 distinct CDR3 sequences, about a sixth being singletons. The material sequenced was CD4+ T cells from blood. These receptors came from a human donor in good health.

This clonotype was picked up a small number of times. The rearrangement joins TRBV19 to TRBJ1-3, with D perhaps TRBD1 (6 bases). The CDR3 is made up of 14 amino acids. V lost 7 bases and J lost 4, with 14 bases in between. The germline V gene encodes CDR1 LNHDA and CDR2 SQIVND (reference sequence). The DNA for the CDR3 is TGTGCCAGTAATATGGGGGCGCCGGGAAACACCATATATTTT. Its protein is CASNMGAPGNTIYF. The entire variable domain, with the rest obtained from reference TRBV19 and TRBJ1-3, is as follows: DGGITQSPKYLFRKEGQNVTLSCEQNLNHDAMYWYRQDPGQGLRLIYYSQIVNDFQKGDIAEGYSVSREKKESFPLTVTSAQKNPTAFYLCASNMGAPGNTIYFGEGSWLTVV.

This clonotype was found a few times. The chain recombines TRBV7-9 with TRBJ2-7, with D perhaps matching TRBD2 (5 bases). CDR1 and CDR2 from the germline V gene are SEHNR and FQNEAQ (reference sequence). The CDR3 is 12 residues long. Trimming cost V 8 bases and J 7 bases, with 15 bases left between them. The CDR3 region is CASGPYEGEQYF. The CDR3 DNA reads as TGTGCCAGCGGCCCTTACGAGGGTGAGCAGTACTTC.

The chain couples TRBV4-2 to TRBJ2-3; TRBD1 might be the D (5 bases). There are 18 residues in the CDR3. Germline V gene sequence: CDR1 LGHNA, CDR2 YNFKEQ. V was pared by 2 bases and J by 2 bases, with 20 bases between. CDR3 protein: CASSQRGQQVSFTDTQYF. CDR3 bases: TGTGCCAGCAGCCAAAGGGGTCAACAGGTGTCCTTCACAGATACGCAGTATTTT.

The chain has TRBV5-5 and TRBJ2-3, with TRBD2 as a possible D gene (6 bases). Trimming shortened V by 2 bases and J by 6 bases, and 13 bases separated the two germline ends. There are 14 residues in the CDR3. The V gene's germline CDR1 is SGHKS and CDR2 YYEKEE (reference sequence). CDR3 sequence: CASSFREYGDTQYF. The CDR3 nucleotides read TGTGCCAGCAGCTTCCGGGAGTATGGTGATACGCAGTATTTT.

This clonotype occurred a few times. The chain joins TRBV4-2 to TRBJ2-1; D is unclear. V was clipped by 4 bases and J by 6 bases, with 13 bases between them. Germline CDR1 LGHNA, CDR2 YNFKEQ. The CDR3 has 14 amino acids. CDR3 amino acids: CASSPPGVANEQFF. The CDR3 DNA follows: TGTGCCAGCAGCCCCCCCGGAGTTGCCAATGAGCAGTTCTTC.

The V gene is TRBV12-3 or TRBV12-4, the J gene TRBJ2-3; 8 bases fit TRBD2. The CDR3 has 16 amino acids. Unmatched junction bases numbered 14, after V lost 6 bases and J lost 6 bases. The CDR3 bases are TGTGCCAGCAGCTGGGTTAGCGGGATTGGGTCGGATACGCAGTATTTT. Protein product: CASSWVSGIGSDTQYF.

This clonotype showed up just a few times. The rearrangement links TRBV4-2 to TRBJ1-5; no clear D gene. This CDR3 contains 15 residues. The V gene lost 0 bases and the J gene lost 3 bases, with 9 bases spanning the gap. Looked up from germline, CDR1 is LGHNA and CDR2 is YNFKEQ. CDR3 nucleotide sequence: TGTGCCAGCAGCCAAGATGCCGGCTACAATCAGCCCCAGCATTTT. Translated, it gives CASSQDAGYNQPQHF.

The table lists this clonotype with a few counts. The chain carries TRBV7-2 and TRBJ2-1; D is unclear. The CDR3 sequence is 15 residues long. Germline CDR1 SGHTA, CDR2 FQGNSA. The V end was cut by 1 base, the J end by 3 bases, with 10 bases between. CDR3 region: CASSLGINSYNEQFF. Written as DNA, the CDR3 is TGTGCCAGCAGCTTAGGGATTAATAGCTACAATGAGCAGTTCTTC.